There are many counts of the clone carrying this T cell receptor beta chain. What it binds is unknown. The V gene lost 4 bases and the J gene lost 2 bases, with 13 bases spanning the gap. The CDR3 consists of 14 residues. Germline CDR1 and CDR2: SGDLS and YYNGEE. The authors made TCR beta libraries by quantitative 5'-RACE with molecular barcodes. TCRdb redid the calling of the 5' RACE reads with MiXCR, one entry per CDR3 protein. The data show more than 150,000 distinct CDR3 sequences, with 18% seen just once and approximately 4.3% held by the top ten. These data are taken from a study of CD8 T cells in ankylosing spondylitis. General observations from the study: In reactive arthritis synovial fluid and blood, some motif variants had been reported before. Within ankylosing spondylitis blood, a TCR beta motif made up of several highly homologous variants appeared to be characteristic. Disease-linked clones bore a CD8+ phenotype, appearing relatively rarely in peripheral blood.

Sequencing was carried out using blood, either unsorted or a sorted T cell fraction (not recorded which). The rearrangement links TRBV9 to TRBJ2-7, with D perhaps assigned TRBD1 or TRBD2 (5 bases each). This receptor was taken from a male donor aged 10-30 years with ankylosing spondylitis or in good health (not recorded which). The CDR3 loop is CASSPSWGTYEQYF. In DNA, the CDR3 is TGTGCCAGCAGCCCTAGTTGGGGGACCTACGAGCAGTACTTC.